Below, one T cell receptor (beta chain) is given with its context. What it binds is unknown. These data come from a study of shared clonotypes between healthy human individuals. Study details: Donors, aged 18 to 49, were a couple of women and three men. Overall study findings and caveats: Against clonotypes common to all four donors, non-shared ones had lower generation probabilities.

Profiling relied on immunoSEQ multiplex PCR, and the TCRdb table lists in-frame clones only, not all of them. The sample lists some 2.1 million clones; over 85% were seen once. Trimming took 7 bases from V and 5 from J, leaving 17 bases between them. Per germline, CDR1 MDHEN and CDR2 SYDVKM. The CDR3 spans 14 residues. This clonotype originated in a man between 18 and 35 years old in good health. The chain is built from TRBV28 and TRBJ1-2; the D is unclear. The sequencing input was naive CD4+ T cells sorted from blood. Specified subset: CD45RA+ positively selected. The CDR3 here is CASTPPPGRYGYTF. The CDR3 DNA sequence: TGTGCCAGCACCCCTCCTCCCGGCCGGTATGGCTACACCTTC.